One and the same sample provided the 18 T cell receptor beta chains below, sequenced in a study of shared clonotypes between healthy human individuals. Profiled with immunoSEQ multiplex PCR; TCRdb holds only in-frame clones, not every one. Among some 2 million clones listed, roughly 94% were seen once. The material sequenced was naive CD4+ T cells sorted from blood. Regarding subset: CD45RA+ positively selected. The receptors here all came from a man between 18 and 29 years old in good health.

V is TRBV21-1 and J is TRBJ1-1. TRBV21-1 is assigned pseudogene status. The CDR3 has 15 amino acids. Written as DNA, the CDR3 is TGTGCCAGCAGCATCCTCGGGGAGCGGAACACTGAAGCTTTCTTT. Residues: CASSILGERNTEAFF.

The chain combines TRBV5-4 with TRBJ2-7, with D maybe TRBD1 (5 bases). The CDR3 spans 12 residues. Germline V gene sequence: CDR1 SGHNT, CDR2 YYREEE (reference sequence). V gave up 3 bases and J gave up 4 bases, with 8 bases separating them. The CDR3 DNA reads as TGTGCCAGCAGCTACCAGGGTTACGAGCAGTACTTC. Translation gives CASSYQGYEQYF.

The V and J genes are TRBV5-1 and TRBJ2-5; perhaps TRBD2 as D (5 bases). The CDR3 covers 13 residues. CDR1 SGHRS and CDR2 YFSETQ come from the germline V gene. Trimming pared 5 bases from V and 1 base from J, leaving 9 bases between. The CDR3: CASRWGVQETQYF. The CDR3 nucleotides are TGCGCCAGCAGGTGGGGAGTCCAAGAGACCCAGTACTTC.

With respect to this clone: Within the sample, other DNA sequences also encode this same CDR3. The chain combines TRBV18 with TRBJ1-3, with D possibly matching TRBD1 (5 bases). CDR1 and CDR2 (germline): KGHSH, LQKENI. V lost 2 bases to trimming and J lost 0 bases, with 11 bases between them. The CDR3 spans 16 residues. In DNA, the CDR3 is TGTGCCAGCTCACCAGACAGACTCTACTCTGGAAACACCATATATTTT. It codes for CASSPDRLYSGNTIYF.

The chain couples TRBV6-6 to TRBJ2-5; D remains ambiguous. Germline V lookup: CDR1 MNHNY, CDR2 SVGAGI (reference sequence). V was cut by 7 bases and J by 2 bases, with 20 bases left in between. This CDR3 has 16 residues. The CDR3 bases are TGTGCCAGCAAGGTTGGGGTGACGACAATTCAAGAGACCCAGTACTTC. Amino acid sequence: CASKVGVTTIQETQYF.

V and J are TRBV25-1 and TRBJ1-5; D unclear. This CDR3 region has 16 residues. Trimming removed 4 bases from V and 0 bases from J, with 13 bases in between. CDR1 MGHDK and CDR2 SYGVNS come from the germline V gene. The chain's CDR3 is CASSGPGVYSNQPQHF. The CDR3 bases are TGTGCCAGCAGTGGCCCGGGAGTTTATAGCAATCAGCCCCAGCATTTT. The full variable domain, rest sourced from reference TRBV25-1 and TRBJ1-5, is EADIYQTPRYLVIGTGKKITLECSQTMGHDKMYWYQQDPGMELHLIHYSYGVNSTEKGDLSSESTVSRIRTEHFPLTLESARPSHTSQYLCASSGPGVYSNQPQHFGDGTRLSIL.

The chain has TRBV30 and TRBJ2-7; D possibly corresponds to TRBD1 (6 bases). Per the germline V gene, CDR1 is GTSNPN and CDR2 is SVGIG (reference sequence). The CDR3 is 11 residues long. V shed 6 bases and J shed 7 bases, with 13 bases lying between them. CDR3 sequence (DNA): TGTGCCTGTAGCCGGGACATTGAGCAGTACTTC. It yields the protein CACSRDIEQYF.

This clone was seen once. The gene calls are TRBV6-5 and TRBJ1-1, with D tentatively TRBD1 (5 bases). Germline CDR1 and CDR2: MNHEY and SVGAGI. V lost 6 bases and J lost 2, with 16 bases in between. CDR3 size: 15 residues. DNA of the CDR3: TGTGCCAGCAGAAGGGCAGGGCTCGCAAACACTGAAGCTTTCTTT. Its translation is CASRRAGLANTEAFF.

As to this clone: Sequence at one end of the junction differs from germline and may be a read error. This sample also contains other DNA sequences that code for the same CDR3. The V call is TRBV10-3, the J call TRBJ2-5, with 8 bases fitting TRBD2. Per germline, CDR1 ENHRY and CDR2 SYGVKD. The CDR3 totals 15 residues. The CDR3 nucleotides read TGCGCCATCAGTGAAGGGGCGGGAGGACAAGAGACCCAGTACTTC. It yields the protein CAISEGAGGQETQYF.

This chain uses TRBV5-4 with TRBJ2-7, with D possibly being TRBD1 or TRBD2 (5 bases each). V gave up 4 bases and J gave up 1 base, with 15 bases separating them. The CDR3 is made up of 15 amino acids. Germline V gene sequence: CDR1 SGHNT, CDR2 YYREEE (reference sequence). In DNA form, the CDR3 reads TGTGCCAGCAGCCTTCGGGGCCAGGGATCCTACGAGCAGTACTTC. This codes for CASSLRGQGSYEQYF.

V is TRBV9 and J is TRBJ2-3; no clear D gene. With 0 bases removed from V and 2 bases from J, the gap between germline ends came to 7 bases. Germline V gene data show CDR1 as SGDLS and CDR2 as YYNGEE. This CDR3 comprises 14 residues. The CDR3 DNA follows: TGTGCCAGCAGCGTAGATCCTCACACAGATACGCAGTATTTT. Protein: CASSVDPHTDTQYF.

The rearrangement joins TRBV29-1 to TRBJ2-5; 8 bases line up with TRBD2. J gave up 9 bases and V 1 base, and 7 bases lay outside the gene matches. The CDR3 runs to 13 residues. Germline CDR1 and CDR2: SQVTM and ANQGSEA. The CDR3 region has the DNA TGCAGCGTTGAAGGGACACCCGGGGGGGCCCAGTACTTC. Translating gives CSVEGTPGGAQYF.

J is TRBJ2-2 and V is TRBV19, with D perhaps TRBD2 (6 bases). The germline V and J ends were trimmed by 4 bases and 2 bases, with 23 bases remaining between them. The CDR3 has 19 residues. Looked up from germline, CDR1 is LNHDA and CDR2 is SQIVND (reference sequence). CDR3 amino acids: CASSTGILGASANTGELFF. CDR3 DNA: TGTGCCAGTAGTACCGGAATATTAGGGGCTAGCGCAAACACCGGGGAGCTGTTTTTT.

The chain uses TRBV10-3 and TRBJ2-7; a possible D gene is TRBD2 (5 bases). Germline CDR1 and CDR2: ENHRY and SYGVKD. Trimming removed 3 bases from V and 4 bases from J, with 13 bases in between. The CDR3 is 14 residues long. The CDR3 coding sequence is TGTGCCATCAGTGACGGGGTTTATTCGTACGAGCAGTACTTC. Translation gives CAISDGVYSYEQYF.

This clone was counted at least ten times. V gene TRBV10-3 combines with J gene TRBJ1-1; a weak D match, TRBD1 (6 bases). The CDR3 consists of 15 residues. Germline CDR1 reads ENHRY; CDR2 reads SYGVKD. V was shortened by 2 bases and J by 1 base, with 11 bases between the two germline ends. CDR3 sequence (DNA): TGTGCCATCAGTGAGCTGGGGGCAGGGAACACTGAAGCTTTCTTT. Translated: CAISELGAGNTEAFF.

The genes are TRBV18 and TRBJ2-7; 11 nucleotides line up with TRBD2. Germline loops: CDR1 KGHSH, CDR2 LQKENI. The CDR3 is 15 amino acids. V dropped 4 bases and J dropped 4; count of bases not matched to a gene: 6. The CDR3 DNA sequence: TGTGCCAGCTCACGAACTAGCGGGAGCATGTACGAGCAGTACTTC. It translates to CASSRTSGSMYEQYF.

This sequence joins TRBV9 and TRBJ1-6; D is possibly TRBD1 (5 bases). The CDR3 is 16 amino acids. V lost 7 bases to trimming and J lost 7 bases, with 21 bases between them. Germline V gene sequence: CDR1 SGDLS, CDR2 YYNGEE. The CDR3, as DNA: TGTGCCAGCGGACACAACCGGGGGGACGGGAATTCACCCCTCCACTTT. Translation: CASGHNRGDGNSPLHF.

CDR3 in amino acids: CAWSVGGVIRSYEQYF. The DNA of the CDR3 is TGTGCCTGGAGTGTCGGTGGGGTAATTCGGTCCTACGAGCAGTACTTC. The gene calls are TRBV30 and TRBJ2-7; unclear D gene. CDR1 and CDR2 (germline): GTSNPN, SVGIG (reference sequence). The V end lost 0 bases, the J end lost 1 base, and 16 bases lay between the germline ends. CDR3 length: 16 amino acids.